These 22 T cell receptor beta chains were sequenced from one sample in a study of control samples from healthy donors and cancer patients. The table came from immunoSEQ multiplex PCR; TCRdb's copy has only in-frame clones and leaves some out. Among 100,000 to 150,000 clones listed, approximately 92% were seen once. The sequencing sample was made of PBMCs. The receptors come from a man at least 80 years old with head and neck cancer.

The V call is TRBV5-4, the J call TRBJ2-5; D may match TRBD1 or TRBD2 (5 bases each). CDR3 length equals 14 residues. Trimming shortened V by 4 bases and J by 4 bases, and 14 bases separated the two germline ends. CDR1 is SGHNT and CDR2 is YYREEE in the germline V gene (reference sequence). The CDR3 is CASSPPGRVETQYF. CDR3 in DNA: TGTGCCAGCAGCCCCCCGGGGCGAGTAGAGACCCAGTACTTC.

The chain links TRBV30 to TRBJ2-5; a possible D gene is TRBD1 (5 bases). Trimming removed 5 bases from V and 1 base from J, with 14 bases in between. The CDR3 contains 14 residues. Germline values: CDR1 GTSNPN, CDR2 SVGIG (reference sequence). CDR3 nucleotides: TGTGCCTGGTCTTTCAGGGCTATCCAAGAGACCCAGTACTTC. Residues: CAWSFRAIQETQYF.

CDR3 region: CASSDSGANVLTF. The CDR3 DNA reads as TGTGCCAGCAGTGACTCTGGGGCCAACGTCCTGACTTTC. The gene calls are TRBV27 and TRBJ2-6; D remains ambiguous. Germline CDR1 reads MNHEY; CDR2 reads SMNVEV (reference sequence). V shed 5 bases and J shed 0 bases, with 2 bases lying between them. CDR3 length: 13 amino acids. Complete variable domain (other parts from reference TRBV27 and TRBJ2-6): EAQVTQNPRYLITVTGKKLTVTCSQNMNHEYMSWYRQDPGLGLRQIYYSMNVEVTDKGDVPEGYKVSRKEKRNFPLILESPSPNQTSLYFCASSDSGANVLTFGAGSRLTVL.

The chain carries TRBV4-3 and TRBJ2-4, with TRBD2 matching over 8 bases. CDR3 size: 15 residues. The trim removed 1 base at V and 3 bases at J, leaving 2 bases unmatched. Germline loops: CDR1 LGHNA, CDR2 YSLEER. The CDR3 spells CASSQAGTSKNIQYF. The CDR3 DNA is TGCGCCAGCAGCCAAGCCGGGACTAGCAAAAACATTCAGTACTTC.

This clone was counted only a few times. The J gene is TRBJ1-1, the V gene TRBV9; D is ambiguous. V lost 3 bases and J 5 bases, leaving 5 bases between the germline ends. Germline-derived CDR1 and CDR2 are SGDLS and YYNGEE. This CDR3 has 11 residues. DNA for the CDR3: TGTGCCAGCAGCGATGGGACTGAAGCTTTCTTT. This sequence encodes CASSDGTEAFF.

The V call is TRBV9, the J call TRBJ2-7; 12 bases line up with TRBD2. The CDR3 consists of 17 residues. V lost 4 bases to trimming and J lost 3 bases; unmatched junction nucleotides: 11. CDR1 and CDR2 from the germline V gene are SGDLS and YYNGEE. The CDR3: CASSSGLAGPGGYEQYF. CDR3 DNA sequence: TGTGCCAGCAGCTCCGGACTAGCGGGACCAGGGGGCTACGAGCAGTACTTC.

The chain employs TRBV12-3 or TRBV12-4 and TRBJ1-1, with no clear D. Trimming stripped 9 bases from V and 2 bases from J, with 10 bases between. The CDR3 runs to 12 residues. The CDR3 reads CASSPVNTEAFF. CDR3 DNA: TGTGCCAGTTCCCCGGTAAACACTGAAGCTTTCTTT.

The V gene is TRBV7-9, the J gene TRBJ1-5; maybe TRBD1 (5 bases). Germline values: CDR1 SEHNR, CDR2 FQNEAQ (reference sequence). The CDR3 covers 15 residues. V was pared by 4 bases and J by 1 base, with 11 bases between. In nucleotides, the CDR3 is TGTGCCAGCAGCTGGTGGGACGGGAGCAATCAGCCCCAGCATTTT. Amino acids: CASSWWDGSNQPQHF.

The rearrangement links TRBV6-5 to TRBJ2-1, with D possibly called TRBD1 or TRBD2 (5 bases each). The germline CDR1 and CDR2 sequences are MNHEY and SVGAGI. Trimming stripped 0 bases from V and 9 bases from J, with 18 bases between. The CDR3 runs 16 residues. This CDR3 reads CASSYSRGPPRGEQFF. The CDR3 coding sequence is TGTGCCAGCAGTTACTCGAGGGGACCCCCAAGGGGTGAGCAGTTCTTC.

In its sample, this clone was seen once. The chain has TRBV5-4 and TRBJ1-3, with 8 bases identical to TRBD1. The J segment lost 3 bases and the V segment lost 2 bases, leaving 1 base of the junction unmatched. Per the germline V gene, CDR1 is SGHNT and CDR2 is YYREEE (reference sequence). There are 14 residues in the CDR3. The CDR3 here is CASSLQGVGNTIYF. In DNA, the CDR3 is TGTGCCAGCAGCTTACAGGGGGTTGGAAACACCATATATTTT.

The chain links TRBV27 to TRBJ2-7; a possible D gene is TRBD2 (5 bases). Trimming cost V 6 bases and J 0 bases, with 12 bases left between them. This CDR3 is 14 amino acids long. In germline, CDR1 is MNHEY, CDR2 SMNVEV (reference sequence). CDR3 sequence: CASRLMGSSYEQYF. CDR3 nucleotides: TGTGCCAGCAGGCTCATGGGGAGCTCCTACGAGCAGTACTTC.

This chain uses TRBV25-1 with TRBJ2-2, with 11 bases fitting TRBD1. The CDR3 is made up of 15 amino acids. CDR1 is MGHDK, CDR2 SYGVNS, per germline. With 4 bases clipped from V and 7 bases from J, the junction kept 5 bases outside the gene matches. Here the CDR3 DNA reads TGTGCCAGCAGTGGGGGACAGGGGGTAGGCGGGGAGCTGTTTTTT. Translated: CASSGGQGVGGELFF.

The CDR3 protein is CASSPEPGEYQPQHF. CDR3 DNA sequence: TGTGCCAGCAGCCCTGAGCCAGGGGAGTATCAGCCCCAGCATTTT. The V gene is TRBV9, the J gene TRBJ1-5, with a weak D call TRBD1 (6 bases). V lost 4 bases and J 5 bases, leaving 16 bases between the germline ends. The CDR3 runs 15 residues. The germline V gene encodes CDR1 SGDLS and CDR2 YYNGEE.

This clone was seen once. The V and J genes are TRBV5-4 and TRBJ2-7, with a tentative D call TRBD2 (5 bases). The length of the CDR3 is 18 residues. Germline CDR1 SGHNT, CDR2 YYREEE (reference sequence). V was trimmed by 0 bases and J by 2 bases, leaving 21 bases between them. CDR3 loop: CASSLVGSSRGFTYEQYF. CDR3 sequence (DNA): TGTGCCAGCAGCTTGGTCGGCTCTAGCCGGGGATTCACCTACGAGCAGTACTTC.

The rearrangement uses TRBV1 and TRBJ2-1. TRBV1 is marked as a pseudogene. The CDR3 loop spans 14 amino acids. The CDR3 bases are TGCACCAGCAGCCAACTCCTCCGACGGATTCAGCAGTTCTTC. It specifies CTSSQLLRRIQQFF.

V is TRBV11-2 and J is TRBJ1-2; tentatively, D is TRBD1 (6 bases). CDR1 SGHAT and CDR2 FQNNGV come from the germline V gene. CDR3 length: 18 amino acids. The ends were cut back, 5 bases at V and 4 bases at J, with 26 bases in the middle. In DNA, the CDR3 is TGTGCCAGCAGCCTGGGGGCGACGAGCGGGGCGAACTTCTATGGCTACACCTTC. The encoded protein is CASSLGATSGANFYGYTF.

The J gene is TRBJ2-7, the V gene TRBV27; 7 nucleotides align to TRBD2. V gave up 5 bases and J gave up 1 base; unmatched junction bases: 5. This CDR3 is 14 amino acids long. Per the germline V gene, CDR1 is MNHEY and CDR2 is SMNVEV (reference sequence). The CDR3 bases are TGTGCCAGCAGTCTCGGGACTACTTCCTACGAGCAGTACTTC. Protein: CASSLGTTSYEQYF.

This clone was detected a few times. The V gene is TRBV30, the J gene TRBJ1-2, with TRBD1 matching 7 bases. With V trimmed by 3 bases and J by 2 bases, 3 bases remained unmatched. The germline gives CDR1 GTSNPN, CDR2 SVGIG (reference sequence). The CDR3 has 13 amino acids. In DNA form, the CDR3 reads TGTGCCTGGAGCCCGGACAGGAACTATGGCTACACCTTC. Translated: CAWSPDRNYGYTF.

The CDR3 reads CASSVYSSPGYEQYF. The CDR3 DNA reads as TGTGCCAGCAGCGTCTATAGCAGCCCCGGCTACGAGCAGTACTTC. The chain is built from TRBV9 and TRBJ2-7; D is undetermined. V lost 2 bases and J lost 3, with 15 bases in between. This CDR3 has 15 residues. Germline CDR1 is SGDLS and CDR2 is YYNGEE.

The DNA of the CDR3 is TGTGCCATCAGTGAGATCAAAGGGTTAGCGGGAATCACAGATACGCAGTATTTT. Translation gives CAISEIKGLAGITDTQYF. The rearrangement links TRBV10-3 to TRBJ2-3; TRBD2 aligns across 8 bases. The V and J ends lost 2 bases and 2 bases, in that order; junction bases with no gene match: 12. The germline V gene encodes CDR1 ENHRY and CDR2 SYGVKD. The CDR3 covers 18 residues.

The rearrangement uses TRBV11-3 and TRBJ2-3; 13 bases match TRBD2. V gave up 4 bases and J gave up 4 bases; unmatched junction bases: 8. The CDR3 is made up of 17 amino acids. The germline V gene has CDR1 SGHNT and CDR2 YENEEA. CDR3 sequence reads: CASSSRTSGSEADTQYF. CDR3 coding DNA: TGTGCCAGCAGCTCCCGGACTAGCGGGAGTGAGGCAGATACGCAGTATTTT.

The CDR3 nucleotides are TGTGCCAGCAGCTTAGTACGTAGAGTTAATCAGCCCCAGCATTTT. Encoded protein: CASSLVRRVNQPQHF. This chain connects TRBV7-6 to TRBJ1-5; D is unresolved. Germline lookup yields CDR1 SGHVS and CDR2 FNYEAQ. CDR3 length: 15 residues. Between the trimmed V and J ends, which lost 1 base and 4 bases, there was a span of 11 bases.